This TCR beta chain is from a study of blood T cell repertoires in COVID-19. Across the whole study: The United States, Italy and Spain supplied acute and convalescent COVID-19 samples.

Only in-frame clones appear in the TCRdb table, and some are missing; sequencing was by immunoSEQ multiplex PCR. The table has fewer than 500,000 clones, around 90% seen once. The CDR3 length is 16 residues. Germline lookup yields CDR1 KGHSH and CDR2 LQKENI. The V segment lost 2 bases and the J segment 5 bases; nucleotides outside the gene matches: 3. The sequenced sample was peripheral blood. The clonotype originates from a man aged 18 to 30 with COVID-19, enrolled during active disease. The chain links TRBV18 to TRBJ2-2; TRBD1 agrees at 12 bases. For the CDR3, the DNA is TGTGCCAGCTCACCATCGGGACAGGGGGCGACCGGGGAGCTGTTTTTT. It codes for CASSPSGQGATGELFF. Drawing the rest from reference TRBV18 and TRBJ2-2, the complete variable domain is NAGVMQNPRHLVRRRGQEARLRCSPMKGHSHVYWYRQLPEEGLKFMVYLQKENIIDESGMPKERFSAEFPKEGPSILRIQQVVRGDSAAYFCASSPSGQGATGELFFGEGSRLTVL.